Each of the 22 T cell receptor beta chains below was sequenced from the same sample in a study of blood T cell repertoires in COVID-19. Clones were sequenced by immunoSEQ multiplex PCR, and TCRdb holds only the in-frame ones, with some missing. The table has about 89,000 clones, 81% seen once; the top ten hold roughly 10%. The sequencing sample was made of peripheral blood. These receptors all stem from a woman aged 80 or older with acute or convalescent COVID-19.

J is TRBJ1-1 and V is TRBV5-1; TRBD1 agrees at 9 bases. Trimming took 0 bases from V and 4 from J; bases not matched to a gene: 4. The CDR3 sequence is 15 residues long. Germline loops: CDR1 SGHRS, CDR2 YFSETQ. CDR3 in DNA: TGCGCCAGCAGCTTGGCCGGGACAGGGTCCACTGAAGCTTTCTTT. As protein: CASSLAGTGSTEAFF. Supplemented by reference TRBV5-1 and TRBJ1-1, the full variable domain reads KAGVTQTPRYLIKTRGQQVTLSCSPISGHRSVSWYQQTPGQGLQFLFEYFSETQRNKGNFPGRFSGRQFSNSRSEMNVSTLELGDSALYLCASSLAGTGSTEAFFGQGTRLTVV.

The CDR3 sequence: CASLGGYNEKLFF. The CDR3 coding sequence is TGTGCCAGTTTGGGGGGGTATAATGAAAAACTGTTTTTT. The V call is TRBV28, the J call TRBJ1-4; D might be TRBD1 (5 bases). Germline V gives CDR1 MDHEN, CDR2 SYDVKM. V lost 9 bases and J 4 bases, leaving 12 bases between the germline ends. The CDR3 consists of 13 residues.

The chain has TRBV28 and TRBJ1-2; no reliable D call. From germline, CDR1 is MDHEN and CDR2 SYDVKM. The V gene lost 6 bases and the J gene lost 8 bases, with 16 bases spanning the gap. The CDR3 sequence is 13 residues long. The CDR3 here is CASRPEPTFGYTF. CDR3 sequence (DNA): TGTGCCAGCAGACCTGAACCGACATTCGGCTACACCTTC.

A few counts support this clone. The gene calls are TRBV5-1 and TRBJ1-1; possible D gene TRBD1, 5 bases. This CDR3 is 15 amino acids long. Germline-derived CDR1 and CDR2 are SGHRS and YFSETQ. Trimming cost V 2 bases and J 2 bases, with 13 bases left between them. Written as DNA, the CDR3 is TGCGCCAGCAGCTTTCTAGGTGACAGTAACACTGAAGCTTTCTTT. Amino acids: CASSFLGDSNTEAFF.

The table lists this clone with a few counts. V gene TRBV25-1 combines with J gene TRBJ1-1; D is possibly TRBD1 (5 bases). The CDR3 covers 13 residues. V was shortened by 4 bases and J by 5 bases, with 11 bases between the two germline ends. Germline CDR1 is MGHDK and CDR2 is SYGVNS. The CDR3 region is CASSGGGATEAFF. The CDR3 nucleotides read TGTGCCAGCAGTGGGGGAGGGGCTACTGAAGCTTTCTTT. The full variable domain, completed using reference TRBV25-1 and TRBJ1-1, is EADIYQTPRYLVIGTGKKITLECSQTMGHDKMYWYQQDPGMELHLIHYSYGVNSTEKGDLSSESTVSRIRTEHFPLTLESARPSHTSQYLCASSGGGATEAFFGQGTRLTVV.

This sequence joins TRBV30 and TRBJ1-2, with 8 positions matching TRBD1. Germline CDR1 reads GTSNPN; CDR2 reads SVGIG (reference sequence). Germline trimming cut 2 bases from V and 2 bases from J; bases unmatched to any gene: 10. The CDR3 runs 16 residues. The chain's CDR3 is CAWSTGQANSNYGYTF. The CDR3 DNA follows: TGTGCCTGGAGTACGGGACAGGCGAACTCAAACTATGGCTACACCTTC. The full variable domain, with the rest looked up from reference TRBV30 and TRBJ1-2, is SQTIHQWPATLVQPVGSPLSLECTVEGTSNPNLYWYRQAAGRGLQLLFYSVGIGQISSEVPQNLSASRPQDRQFILSSKKLLLSDSGFYLCAWSTGQANSNYGYTFGSGTRLTVV.

The chain couples TRBV10-3 to TRBJ1-4; D is undetermined. V lost 5 bases, J lost 0 bases, and 7 bases lay in between. Germline-derived CDR1 and CDR2 are ENHRY and SYGVKD. This CDR3 is built from 14 residues. As DNA, the CDR3 is TGTGCCATCAGTACCGGGACAACTAATGAAAAACTGTTTTTT. Its translation is CAISTGTTNEKLFF.

The chain employs TRBV19 and TRBJ1-2, with TRBD1 matching over 9 bases. V trimming: 3 bases; J trimming: 2 bases; junction bases outside the gene matches: 10. This CDR3 spans 17 amino acids. The germline V gene encodes CDR1 LNHDA and CDR2 SQIVND (reference sequence). The CDR3 region has the DNA TGTGCCAGTAGTATGAGGGGAACCGGGACAGGGAACTATGGCTACACCTTC. It yields the protein CASSMRGTGTGNYGYTF.

The gene calls are TRBV7-7 and TRBJ2-5; the match to TRBD2 covers 8 bases. Germline lookup yields CDR1 SSHAT and CDR2 FNYEAQ (reference sequence). V lost 8 bases, J lost 1 base, and 9 bases stayed unmatched. This CDR3 contains 15 residues. CDR3 sequence: CASSVSAGVQETQYF. CDR3 nucleotide sequence: TGTGCCAGCTCCGTATCAGCGGGGGTCCAAGAGACCCAGTACTTC.

CDR3 sequence (DNA): TGCGCCAGCAGCCCCTCGGGACAGGGTGATCAGCCCCAGCATTTT. It encodes CASSPSGQGDQPQHF. The rearrangement links TRBV5-1 to TRBJ1-5; 9 bases fit TRBD1. Germline CDR1 SGHRS, CDR2 YFSETQ. V was clipped by 4 bases and J by 5 bases; unmatched bases: 7. This CDR3 is built from 15 residues.

The chain has TRBV5-1 and TRBJ1-6; 9 bases fit TRBD1. V lost 7 bases, J lost 9 bases, and 8 bases stayed unmatched. Germline-derived CDR1 and CDR2 are SGHRS and YFSETQ. This CDR3 has 14 residues. The CDR3 is CASGPGQGSSPLHF. The DNA of the CDR3 is TGCGCCAGCGGTCCGGGACAGGGCAGTTCACCCCTCCACTTT.

The chain joins TRBV7-6 to TRBJ1-2, with 8 positions matching TRBD1. J was trimmed by 5 bases and V by 1 base; bases with no gene match: 3. CDR1 and CDR2 (germline): SGHVS, FNYEAQ. CDR3 size: 14 residues. CDR3 coding DNA: TGTGCCAGCAGCTTAGGGACAGGGAGTTATGGCTACACCTTC. Protein: CASSLGTGSYGYTF.

The J gene is TRBJ2-1, the V gene TRBV29-1; 8 bases line up with TRBD1. The junction had 9 bases not matched to a gene; V was cut back by 7 bases and J by 4 bases. Germline values: CDR1 SQVTM, CDR2 ANQGSEA. The CDR3 totals 14 residues. The CDR3 loop is CSGKNRGRYNEQFF. In DNA, the CDR3 is TGCAGCGGGAAAAACAGGGGGAGATACAATGAGCAGTTCTTC.

The CDR3 nucleotides read TGTGCCAGCAGTTACTCTCGGGGTCAATACGAGCAGTACGTC. Its protein is CASSYSRGQYEQYV. This chain uses TRBV6-5 with TRBJ2-7; TRBD2 might be the D (5 bases). Trimming took 0 bases from V and 4 from J, leaving 10 bases between them. This CDR3 is 14 amino acids long. The germline V gene encodes CDR1 MNHEY and CDR2 SVGAGI.

This chain joins TRBV6-5 and TRBJ1-6; D not certain. V was shortened by 2 bases and J by 4 bases, with 6 bases between the two germline ends. Germline V gene sequence: CDR1 MNHEY, CDR2 SVGAGI. The CDR3 is 14 amino acids. The DNA of the CDR3 is TGTGCCAGCAGTTACGCAGATTATAATTCACCCCTCCACTTT. Protein sequence: CASSYADYNSPLHF.

This chain uses TRBV29-1 with TRBJ1-1, with D unclear. Germline assignment: CDR1 SQVTM and CDR2 ANQGSEA. The CDR3 runs to 11 residues. The V and J ends lost 6 bases and 6 bases respectively, with 11 bases between them. CDR3 coding DNA: TGCAGCGTCGAATTGCACTCTGAAGCTTTCTTT. Translated: CSVELHSEAFF.

This clone was seen a single time. In nucleotides, the CDR3 is TGTGCCAGCAGTTTCGTTGGGACAGAGATTAACTATGGCTACACCTTC. Its translation: CASSFVGTEINYGYTF. This chain uses TRBV27 with TRBJ1-2; TRBD1 matches at 7 bases. CDR3 size: 16 residues. Unmatched junction bases numbered 8, after V lost 3 bases and J lost 1 base. Germline lookup yields CDR1 MNHEY and CDR2 SMNVEV (reference sequence).

The chain combines TRBV19 with TRBJ2-3; tentative D call: TRBD2 (5 bases). The CDR3 runs 13 residues. The germline V gene encodes CDR1 LNHDA and CDR2 SQIVND (reference sequence). V lost 3 bases and J lost 4, with 8 bases in between. CDR3: CASSIGLSDTQYF. CDR3 DNA sequence: TGTGCCAGTAGTATCGGACTTTCAGATACGCAGTATTTT.

This clone was detected only once. V gene TRBV19 combines with J gene TRBJ2-2; TRBD2 agrees at 12 bases. This CDR3 contains 18 residues. The V gene's germline CDR1 is LNHDA and CDR2 SQIVND (reference sequence). Unmatched junction bases numbered 6, after V lost 3 bases and J lost 1 base. This chain's CDR3 is CASSISVLAGGNTGELFF. The CDR3 DNA reads TGTGCCAGTAGTATCTCCGTACTAGCGGGGGGGAACACCGGGGAGCTGTTTTTT.

This sequence joins TRBV6-5 and TRBJ1-6, with a weak D call TRBD1 (6 bases). Germline V gene data show CDR1 as MNHEY and CDR2 as SVGAGI. V gave up 8 bases and J gave up 9 bases, with 17 bases separating them. There are 14 residues in the CDR3. CDR3 loop: CASGNTGLGSPLHF. The CDR3 bases are TGTGCCAGCGGCAATACAGGGTTGGGTTCACCCCTCCACTTT.

The chain links TRBV7-9 to TRBJ2-1; TRBD2 matches at 9 bases. This CDR3 has 15 amino acids. Germline V CDR1 and CDR2: SEHNR, FQNEAQ (reference sequence). V lost 0 bases to trimming and J lost 14 bases; unmatched junction nucleotides: 11. The CDR3: CASSLAALRGGVEFF. The CDR3 DNA is TGTGCCAGCAGCTTAGCGGCTTTGCGGGGGGGAGTTGAGTTCTTC. Full variable domain (rest looked up from reference TRBV7-9 and TRBJ2-1): DTGVSQNPRHKITKRGQNVTFRCDPISEHNRLYWYRQTLGQGPEFLTYFQNEAQLEKSRLLSDRFSAERPKGSFSTLEIQRTEQGDSAMYLCASSLAALRGGVEFFGPGTRLTVL.

The V and J genes are TRBV28 and TRBJ2-7, with D tentatively TRBD2 (6 bases). The germline V gene encodes CDR1 MDHEN and CDR2 SYDVKM. Trimming left V 5 bases short and J 4 bases short, with 18 bases between. The CDR3 length is 15 residues. CDR3 amino acids: CASSLPSVGVYEQYF. The CDR3 bases are TGTGCCAGCAGTCTCCCTAGCGTAGGGGTGTACGAGCAGTACTTC.